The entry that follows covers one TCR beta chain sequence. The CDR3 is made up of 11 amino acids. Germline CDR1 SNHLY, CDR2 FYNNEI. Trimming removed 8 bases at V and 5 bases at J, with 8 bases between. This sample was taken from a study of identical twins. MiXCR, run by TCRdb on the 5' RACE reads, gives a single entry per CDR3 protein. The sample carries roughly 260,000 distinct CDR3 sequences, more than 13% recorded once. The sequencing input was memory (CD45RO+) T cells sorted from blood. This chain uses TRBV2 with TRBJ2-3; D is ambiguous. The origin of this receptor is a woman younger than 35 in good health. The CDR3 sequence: CASPARDTQYF. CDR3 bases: TGTGCCAGCCCCGCAAGAGATACGCAGTATTTT.